This T cell receptor (beta chain) was sequenced for a study of blood T cell repertoires in COVID-19. At the level of the study: Acute and convalescent COVID-19 samples came from the United States, Italy and Spain.

This CDR3 has 15 residues. Germline CDR1 KGHSH, CDR2 LQKENI. V lost 0 bases and J 3 bases, leaving 11 bases between the germline ends. In the authors' methods: Amplifying reference gene primers gave estimates of nucleated cell counts. Measured with immunoSEQ multiplex PCR; TCRdb has only the in-frame clones, and not every one. V and J calls and clone size are those listed in that table; D and trimming were worked out from the DNA. The table lists hundreds of thousands of clones, about 89% of them singletons. This clonotype originated in a man between 60 and 75 years old who had recovered from COVID-19. Sequencing input: peripheral blood. The rearrangement links TRBV18 to TRBJ1-1, with D unresolved. CDR3 nucleotides: TGTGCCAGCTCACCACCGCCGGGGAAGCACACTGAAGCTTTCTTT. Amino acids: CASSPPPGKHTEAFF.